These 17 T cell receptor beta chains originate from one sample sequenced in a study of T cell responses to AZD1222 COVID-19 vaccine. Measured with immunoSEQ multiplex PCR; TCRdb has only the in-frame clones, and not every one. The table records around 200,000 clones, 85% to 95% of them present only once. The source material was peripheral blood, sampled 28 days after the second AZD1222 dose. These receptors were obtained from an adult who received the AZD1222 COVID-19 vaccine.

The chain is built from TRBV6-5 and TRBJ2-1; 7 positions agree with TRBD2. Per germline, CDR1 MNHEY and CDR2 SVGAGI. The CDR3 has 15 amino acids. With 7 bases clipped from V and 4 bases from J, the junction kept 10 bases outside the gene matches. Here the CDR3 reads CASKPWEGLYNEQFF. The CDR3 DNA reads as TGTGCCAGCAAACCCTGGGAGGGGCTATACAATGAGCAGTTCTTC.

This clone came up once. DNA of the CDR3: TGTGCCAGCTCACCGGGGAGACAGGAACTAAATCAGCCCCAGCATTTT. It is translated as CASSPGRQELNQPQHF. This chain connects TRBV18 to TRBJ1-5, with D possibly matching TRBD1 (6 bases). The V gene lost 3 bases and the J gene lost 4 bases, with 16 bases spanning the gap. The CDR3 is 16 amino acids. Germline V CDR1 and CDR2: KGHSH, LQKENI.

The chain combines TRBV6-5 with TRBJ2-2, with D tentatively TRBD2 (5 bases). The CDR3 has 15 residues. Trimming stripped 2 bases from V and 0 bases from J, with 7 bases between. Germline lookup yields CDR1 MNHEY and CDR2 SVGAGI. CDR3 sequence: CASSYGSANTGELFF. The CDR3 DNA is TGTGCCAGCAGTTACGGGAGCGCGAACACCGGGGAGCTGTTTTTT.

This chain uses TRBV10-3 with TRBJ1-1; D gene ambiguous. This CDR3 has 15 residues. Germline loops: CDR1 ENHRY, CDR2 SYGVKD. V lost 3 bases, J lost 8 bases, and 19 bases lay in between. The CDR3 here is CAISDPTRRTREAFF. The DNA for the CDR3 is TGTGCCATCAGTGACCCCACGAGACGGACTCGGGAAGCTTTCTTT.

This clone appeared once. The V call is TRBV5-1, the J call TRBJ1-3, with D unclear. The CDR3 sequence is 13 residues long. Germline CDR1 is SGHRS and CDR2 is YFSETQ. The V end was cut by 4 bases, the J end by 0 bases, with 5 bases between. CDR3 DNA: TGCGCCAGCAGCCAAGACTCTGGAAACACCATATATTTT. This translates into CASSQDSGNTIYF.

The genes are TRBV4-2 and TRBJ1-5, with D possibly TRBD1 on 6 matching bases. V was cut by 6 bases and J by 6 bases, with 9 bases left in between. The CDR3 loop spans 12 amino acids. Germline CDR1 is LGHNA and CDR2 is YNFKEQ. The CDR3 protein is CASRGGSQPQHF. CDR3 DNA sequence: TGTGCCAGCAGAGGGGGTAGTCAGCCCCAGCATTTT.

This chain connects TRBV16 to TRBJ2-6; D remains ambiguous. This CDR3 has 14 amino acids. The V gene's germline CDR1 is KGHSY and CDR2 FQNENV. V was cut by 7 bases and J by 2 bases, with 9 bases left in between. The CDR3 region has the DNA TGTGCCAGCACACCTTTACCTGGGGCCAACGTCCTGACTTTC. This gives the protein CASTPLPGANVLTF.

In this sample, this clone turned up once. The chain recombines TRBV5-1 with TRBJ2-7; D tentatively fits TRBD1 or TRBD2 (6 bases each). The V end was cut by 3 bases, the J end by 4 bases, with 11 bases between. From germline, CDR1 is SGHRS and CDR2 YFSETQ. This CDR3 region has 13 residues. DNA for the CDR3: TGCGCCAGCAGCTGGGGGGCTACATACGAGCAGTACTTC. Protein product: CASSWGATYEQYF.

This chain connects TRBV6-2 or TRBV6-3 to TRBJ1-1; no clear D. This CDR3 has 14 residues. The V and J ends lost 5 bases and 3 bases respectively, with 13 bases between them. Germline V lookup: CDR1 MNHEY, CDR2 SVGEGT. DNA for the CDR3: TGTGCCAGCAGTGGGGTTGCTGTGGACACTGAAGCTTTCTTT. Translated: CASSGVAVDTEAFF.

The V gene is TRBV18, the J gene TRBJ1-4, with TRBD1 as a possible D gene (6 bases). The germline V gene encodes CDR1 KGHSH and CDR2 LQKENI. The CDR3 sequence is 16 residues long. The V and J ends lost 0 bases and 0 bases respectively, with 8 bases between them. The CDR3 here is CASSPPTGSTNEKLFF. CDR3 DNA sequence: TGTGCCAGCTCACCACCGACAGGATCAACTAATGAAAAACTGTTTTTT. Using reference TRBV18 and TRBJ1-4 for the parts outside the CDR3, the full variable domain is NAGVMQNPRHLVRRRGQEARLRCSPMKGHSHVYWYRQLPEEGLKFMVYLQKENIIDESGMPKERFSAEFPKEGPSILRIQQVVRGDSAAYFCASSPPTGSTNEKLFFGSGTQLSVL.

This chain joins TRBV28 and TRBJ1-4, with TRBD1 matching over 12 bases. Germline assignment: CDR1 MDHEN and CDR2 SYDVKM. This CDR3 comprises 15 residues. V dropped 6 bases and J dropped 8; count of bases not matched to a gene: 7. CDR3 nucleotides: TGTGCCAGCAGCCGGGACAGGGGGCGAGGAGAAAAACTGTTTTTT. Protein: CASSRDRGRGEKLFF.

The chain carries TRBV10-3 and TRBJ1-1; D not certain. This CDR3 spans 13 amino acids. Germline V CDR1 and CDR2: ENHRY, SYGVKD. V was shortened by 4 bases and J by 3 bases, with 9 bases between the two germline ends. The CDR3 bases are TGTGCCATCAGTGCTGGGTCCGACACTGAAGCTTTCTTT. This encodes CAISAGSDTEAFF.

The rearrangement joins TRBV12-3 or TRBV12-4 to TRBJ1-2, with D unclear. Trimming stripped 7 bases from V and 4 bases from J, with 13 bases between. This CDR3 comprises 13 residues. The chain's CDR3 is CASTSLGSYGYTF. For the CDR3, the DNA is TGTGCCAGCACCTCGCTAGGAAGCTATGGCTACACCTTC.

The genes are TRBV5-1 and TRBJ2-5; D not resolved. Between the trimmed V and J ends, which lost 1 base and 4 bases, there was a span of 11 bases. The CDR3 totals 14 residues. CDR1 and CDR2 from the germline V gene are SGHRS and YFSETQ. The CDR3 DNA reads TGCGCCAGCAGCTTGAAGGTTCCAGGAGAGACCCAGTACTTC. It codes for CASSLKVPGETQYF.

The chain couples TRBV6-2 or TRBV6-3 to TRBJ1-1; D is ambiguous. This CDR3 region has 15 residues. Per germline, CDR1 MNHEY and CDR2 SVGEGT. Trimming cost V 2 bases and J 2 bases, with 12 bases left between them. The CDR3 loop is CASSYQPGVNTEAFF. The DNA of the CDR3 is TGTGCCAGCAGTTACCAACCCGGGGTTAACACTGAAGCTTTCTTT.

The V gene is TRBV7-3, the J gene TRBJ2-1, with TRBD1 matching over 12 bases. The CDR3 runs to 19 residues. CDR1 and CDR2 (germline): SGHTA, FQGTGA. The ends lost 5 bases at V and 8 bases at J; junction bases unmatched: 19. The CDR3 spells CASSHRDRGRTVRADEQFF. The CDR3 nucleotides read TGTGCCAGCAGCCACCGGGACAGGGGGCGGACAGTGCGAGCTGATGAGCAGTTCTTC.

The chain carries TRBV12-5 and TRBJ1-6, with no clear D. V lost 7 bases and J 7 bases, leaving 11 bases between the germline ends. The germline gives CDR1 LGHNT, CDR2 FRNRAP. This CDR3 region has 13 residues. The CDR3 DNA is TGTGCTAGTGCCTCCAGGCTGAATTCACCCCTCCACTTT. Translated, it gives CASASRLNSPLHF.